This TCR beta chain was sequenced for a study of CD8 T cells in Susac syndrome. Study observations and caveats: The CD4+ T cell repertoires of Susac syndrome were found to show no clonal expansion.

RNA, at about 0.5 to 1 ug, was reverse transcribed with random hexamers. The authors amplified TCR beta CDR3 across 54 Vbeta and 13 Jbeta using immunoSEQ multiplex PCR. TCRdb fed the immunoSEQ multiplex PCR reads into MiXCR, producing one record per CDR3 protein. This sample has over 150,000 distinct CDR3 sequences; about 96% occur once, and the top ten carry about 0.13%. A note on this clonotype: Its antigen is still unknown.

The ends were cut back, 7 bases at V and 0 bases at J, with 13 bases in the middle. This CDR3 region has 16 residues. Germline V lookup: CDR1 MNHEY, CDR2 SVGEGT. The chain joins TRBV6-2 or TRBV6-3 to TRBJ2-6; D is unresolved. This TCR derives from a human donor with Susac syndrome. The sample was CD4+ T cells from PBMCs. The CDR3: CASTRAATSGANVLTF. The CDR3 DNA follows: TGTGCCAGCACCCGGGCAGCAACCTCTGGGGCCAACGTCCTGACTTTC.